The 26 T cell receptor beta chains presented below share a single source sample, sequenced in a study of blood T cells in healthy people across ages. Primed by a sample-barcoded 5' primer and a J-beta primer mix, a second PCR proceeded for roughly 6 to 12 cycles. MiXCR, applied by TCRdb to the 5' RACE reads, yields one record per CDR3 protein. The sample includes more than 1,400,000 distinct CDR3 sequences, around 42% of them seen just once. What was sequenced was blood. The receptors were gathered from a young woman in good health.

The V gene is TRBV5-1, the J gene TRBJ1-3, with TRBD1 identical over 10 bases. Per the germline V gene, CDR1 is SGHRS and CDR2 is YFSETQ. With V trimmed by 0 bases and J by 4 bases, 16 bases remained unmatched. The CDR3 is made up of 20 amino acids. CDR3 region: CASSLATRQGACIAGNTIYF. CDR3 in DNA: TGCGCCAGCAGCTTGGCCACCAGACAGGGGGCGTGCATCGCGGGAAACACCATATATTTT.

This sequence joins TRBV12-5 and TRBJ2-5; 7 bases fit TRBD2. The end of the DNA is better explained by TRBJ2-4, so the J call may be wrong. CDR1 is LGHNT and CDR2 is FRNRAP in the germline V gene. There are 15 residues in the CDR3. The CDR3 nucleotides are TGTGCTAGTGGCTCCTCGGGCGGGAGTGCAAACATTCAGTACTTC. This gives the protein CASGSSGGSANIQYF.

This chain links TRBV5-1 with TRBJ2-1, with 7 positions matching TRBD1. Germline CDR1 SGHRS, CDR2 YFSETQ. V gave up 3 bases and J gave up 14 bases; unmatched junction bases: 8. The CDR3 runs 12 residues. The CDR3 spells CASSSTGDPKFF. The DNA for the CDR3 is TGCGCCAGCAGCTCCACAGGGGACCCCAAGTTCTTC.

The gene calls are TRBV6-6 and TRBJ2-5; tentatively, D is TRBD1 (6 bases). This CDR3 is 15 amino acids long. Germline V gene data show CDR1 as MNHNY and CDR2 as SVGAGI (reference sequence). The V end was cut by 3 bases, the J end by 11 bases, with 22 bases between. The DNA of the CDR3 is TGTGCCAGCAGTTATCAGGGGCTAACTACAAATGAGCAGTACTTC. As protein: CASSYQGLTTNEQYF.

This clonotype has a handful of counts. The V call is TRBV20-1, the J call TRBJ2-5; D may be TRBD2 (6 bases). V was shortened by 5 bases and J by 5 bases, with 15 bases between the two germline ends. The CDR3 consists of 13 residues. Germline CDR1 DFQATT, CDR2 SNEGSKA (reference sequence). Here the CDR3 reads CSAQPGGGETQYF. As DNA, the CDR3 is TGCAGTGCTCAACCCGGGGGTGGTGAGACCCAGTACTTC.

The chain has TRBV9 and TRBJ2-3; 7 bases line up with TRBD2. J was trimmed by 1 base and V by 8 bases; bases with no gene match: 10. CDR1 and CDR2 from the germline V gene are SGDLS and YYNGEE. The CDR3 extends over 15 amino acids. The CDR3 reads CASKNGRARTDTQYF. CDR3 DNA sequence: TGTGCCAGTAAAAATGGGAGGGCCCGCACAGATACGCAGTATTTT.

This chain connects TRBV12-3 or TRBV12-4 to TRBJ2-5; D is perhaps TRBD1 (6 bases). The V gene lost 6 bases and the J gene lost 11 bases, with 19 bases spanning the gap. The CDR3 has 13 amino acids. CDR3 region: CASSPPRGNEQYF. DNA of the CDR3: TGTGCCAGCAGCCCACCAAGGGGGAATGAGCAGTACTTC.

The chain employs TRBV7-9 and TRBJ1-2; no reliable D call. Germline loops: CDR1 SEHNR, CDR2 FQNEAQ (reference sequence). The length of the CDR3 is 15 residues. V lost 1 base and J lost 6, with 15 bases in between. DNA of the CDR3: TGTGCCAGCAGCTTAGGAGGGCAAGGAGGTAATGGCTACACCTTC. This gives the protein CASSLGGQGGNGYTF.

This clonotype has a count of ten or more. Here the CDR3 reads CASRQGNGREQYF. The CDR3 coding sequence is TGTGCCAGCAGACAGGGTAACGGTCGAGAGCAGTACTTC. This sequence joins TRBV28 and TRBJ2-7, with D possibly TRBD1 on 6 matching bases. Germline CDR1 and CDR2: MDHEN and SYDVKM. V lost 6 bases and J 7 bases, leaving 16 bases between the germline ends. The CDR3 runs 13 residues.

The V gene is TRBV7-2, the J gene TRBJ1-2; D unclear. This CDR3 comprises 17 residues. V lost 5 bases and J 0 bases, leaving 19 bases between the germline ends. Germline CDR1 reads SGHTA; CDR2 reads FQGNSA. The CDR3 reads CASSRSGGSGSNYGYTF. The CDR3 DNA is TGTGCCAGCAGCCGCTCCGGTGGGAGCGGATCTAACTATGGCTACACCTTC.

The chain is built from TRBV18 and TRBJ2-4; TRBD2 agrees at 7 bases. J lost 0 bases, V lost 2 bases, and 10 bases had no gene match. Per the germline V gene, CDR1 is KGHSH and CDR2 is LQKENI. There are 18 residues in the CDR3. DNA of the CDR3: TGTGCCAGCTCACCAGGGAGGGCCGGAGTCATAGCCAAAAACATTCAGTACTTC. The encoded protein is CASSPGRAGVIAKNIQYF.

This chain links TRBV6-2 or TRBV6-3 with TRBJ2-1; D is perhaps TRBD2 (6 bases). This CDR3 has 16 residues. The germline V and J ends were trimmed by 5 bases and 7 bases, with 21 bases remaining between them. Germline V CDR1 and CDR2: MNHEY, SVGEGT. CDR3 nucleotides: TGTGCCAGCAGTACACCTAGGGACTTCTCACTTAATGAGCAGTTCTTC. Translating gives CASSTPRDFSLNEQFF.

This clonotype appeared a few times. The J gene is TRBJ2-3, the V gene TRBV24-1; no clear D. Between the trimmed V and J ends, which lost 3 bases and 1 base, there was a span of 13 bases. The CDR3 covers 16 residues. Germline CDR1 reads KGHDR; CDR2 reads SFDVKD. The CDR3 spells CATSDHKVIRTDTQYF. The CDR3 nucleotides are TGTGCCACCAGTGATCATAAGGTGATTCGCACAGATACGCAGTATTTT.

This clonotype was counted between two and nine times. The V gene is TRBV7-2, the J gene TRBJ2-7; 8 nucleotides align to TRBD2. The J call may not be correct, given that the DNA end is closer to TRBJ2-5. Germline CDR1 SGHTA, CDR2 FQGNSA. This CDR3 has 14 residues. CDR3 amino acids: CASSSWREEETQYF. CDR3 in DNA: TGTGCCAGCAGCTCATGGCGGGAGGAGGAGACCCAGTACTTC.

J is TRBJ2-1 and V is TRBV7-9; weak D call: TRBD2 (5 bases). Germline-derived CDR1 and CDR2 are SEHNR and FQNEAQ (reference sequence). This CDR3 has 17 amino acids. Trimming shortened V by 5 bases and J by 0 bases, and 17 bases separated the two germline ends. The CDR3 nucleotides read TGTGCCAGCAGCCCTCGACGGGAAGACCCCTCCTACAATGAGCAGTTCTTC. Translated, it gives CASSPRREDPSYNEQFF. The entire variable domain, with the rest obtained from reference TRBV7-9 and TRBJ2-1, is as follows: DTGVSQNPRHKITKRGQNVTFRCDPISEHNRLYWYRQTLGQGPEFLTYFQNEAQLEKSRLLSDRFSAERPKGSFSTLEIQRTEQGDSAMYLCASSPRREDPSYNEQFFGPGTRLTVL.

This clonotype has only one observation. This sequence joins TRBV30 and TRBJ2-3, with 12 bases lining up with TRBD2. Trimming took 3 bases from V and 4 from J; bases not matched to a gene: 2. CDR3 length equals 14 residues. Germline V gives CDR1 GTSNPN, CDR2 SVGIG (reference sequence). The CDR3 DNA sequence: TGTGCCTGGAGACTAGCGGGAGGCTCAGATACGCAGTATTTT. As protein: CAWRLAGGSDTQYF.

The V and J genes are TRBV20-1 and TRBJ2-5, with 7 bases identical to TRBD1. Germline values: CDR1 DFQATT, CDR2 SNEGSKA (reference sequence). J gave up 5 bases and V 6 bases, and 6 bases lay outside the gene matches. The CDR3 has 12 residues. In DNA, the CDR3 is TGCAGTGCCTATACAGGGGTGGAGACCCAGTACTTC. The encoded protein is CSAYTGVETQYF.

This clonotype was counted a few times. The J gene is TRBJ2-3, the V gene TRBV9; the match to TRBD2 covers 11 bases. The V and J ends lost 1 base and 2 bases, in that order; junction bases with no gene match: 3. This CDR3 has 16 amino acids. Germline assignment: CDR1 SGDLS and CDR2 YYNGEE. CDR3 region: CASSVPSGGYTDTQYF. The CDR3 region has the DNA TGTGCCAGCAGCGTACCTAGCGGGGGGTACACAGATACGCAGTATTTT.

As for this clonotype: Mismatch with germline at one junction end may stem from a read error. CDR3 coding DNA: TGTGCCAGCAGCCAAGGACAGGGTCGAGACAATAAGCAGTTCTTC. It specifies CASSQGQGRDNKQFF. This chain joins TRBV7-2 and TRBJ2-1; 8 bases line up with TRBD1. CDR1 and CDR2 from the germline V gene are SGHTA and FQGNSA. This CDR3 contains 15 residues. Using reference TRBV7-2 and TRBJ2-1 for the parts outside the CDR3, the full variable domain is GAGVSQSPSNKVTEKGKDVELRCDPISGHTALYWYRQSLGQGLEFLIYFQGNSAPDKSGLPSDRFSAERTGGSVSTLTIQRTQQEDSAVYLCASSQGQGRDNKQFFGPGTRLTVL.

The chain has TRBV6-2 or TRBV6-3 and TRBJ1-2; maybe TRBD1 (5 bases). The CDR3 is 12 residues long. Trimming removed 6 bases from V and 8 bases from J, with 13 bases in between. The V gene's germline CDR1 is MNHEY and CDR2 SVGEGT. The CDR3 DNA reads as TGTGCCAGCAGGGACGGGACGCGCGGCTACACCTTC. Translated, it gives CASRDGTRGYTF.

This clonotype has only a few counts. V is TRBV27 and J is TRBJ2-1; 12 bases map to TRBD2. The junction had 1 base not matched to a gene; V was cut back by 6 bases and J by 4 bases. Germline-derived CDR1 and CDR2 are MNHEY and SMNVEV (reference sequence). There are 14 residues in the CDR3. The CDR3 sequence: CASRTSGRYNEQFF. The CDR3 DNA reads TGTGCCAGCAGGACTAGCGGGAGATACAATGAGCAGTTCTTC.

This clonotype appeared a few times. The gene calls are TRBV12-3 or TRBV12-4 and TRBJ2-7, with D unclear. The V end was cut by 5 bases, the J end by 0 bases, with 11 bases between. This CDR3 spans 14 amino acids. The CDR3 DNA follows: TGTGCCAGCAGTCCCACACGGGTCTCCTACGAGCAGTACTTC. Protein sequence: CASSPTRVSYEQYF.

J is TRBJ2-5 and V is TRBV6-2 or TRBV6-3, with TRBD2 identical over 11 bases. From germline, CDR1 is MNHEY and CDR2 SVGEGT. After removal of 0 bases from V and 11 bases from J, the junction contained 14 bases not matched to a gene. This CDR3 has 17 amino acids. DNA for the CDR3: TGTGCCAGCAGTTACTCTCCGACTAGCGGGGAGTTCAATGAGCAGTACTTC. The encoded protein is CASSYSPTSGEFNEQYF.

This clonotype was counted only a few times. The chain uses TRBV5-4 and TRBJ2-3; 10 bases align to TRBD2. There are 15 residues in the CDR3. V shed 4 bases and J 3 bases; nucleotides not matched to a gene: 5. From germline, CDR1 is SGHNT and CDR2 YYREEE (reference sequence). The CDR3 DNA reads TGTGCCAGCAGCACCTCGGGACTAGCGACAGATACGCAGTATTTT. It specifies CASSTSGLATDTQYF.

This clonotype was counted only a few times. The rearrangement uses TRBV5-1 and TRBJ2-3; possibly TRBD1 or TRBD2 for D (5 bases each). V shed 0 bases and J shed 3 bases, with 11 bases lying between them. Germline loops: CDR1 SGHRS, CDR2 YFSETQ. The CDR3 is 15 residues long. CDR3 DNA: TGCGCCAGCAGCTTGGCCGGGAAGGGGACAGATACGCAGTATTTT. It is translated as CASSLAGKGTDTQYF.

V is TRBV20-1 and J is TRBJ1-2, with a tentative D call TRBD1 (6 bases). The CDR3 covers 15 residues. The V gene's germline CDR1 is DFQATT and CDR2 SNEGSKA (reference sequence). V gave up 0 bases and J gave up 8 bases, with 19 bases separating them. The CDR3 nucleotides are TGCAGTGCTAGAGATACAGGGTTGGGGGGCTGCGGCTACACCTTC. Protein: CSARDTGLGGCGYTF.